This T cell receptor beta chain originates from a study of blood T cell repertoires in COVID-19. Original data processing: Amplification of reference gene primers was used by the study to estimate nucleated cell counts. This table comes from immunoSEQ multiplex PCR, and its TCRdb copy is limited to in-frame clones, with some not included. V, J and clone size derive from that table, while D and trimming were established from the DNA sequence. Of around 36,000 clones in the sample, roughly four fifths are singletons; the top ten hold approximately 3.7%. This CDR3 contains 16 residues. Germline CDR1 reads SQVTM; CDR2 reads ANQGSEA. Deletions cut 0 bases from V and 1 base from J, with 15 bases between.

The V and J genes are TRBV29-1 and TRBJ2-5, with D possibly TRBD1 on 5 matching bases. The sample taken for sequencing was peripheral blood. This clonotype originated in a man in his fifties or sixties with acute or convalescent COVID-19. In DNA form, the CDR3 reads TGCAGCGTTGAAGATACTCGAGCGACAGTCCAAGAGACCCAGTACTTC. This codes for CSVEDTRATVQETQYF.